The rows below give T cell receptor beta chains drawn from one sample of a study of shared clonotypes between healthy human individuals. Assay: immunoSEQ multiplex PCR; the TCRdb copy retains only in-frame clones and omits some. This sample has roughly 1,100,000 clones, with roughly 80% found just once. Sequenced sample: memory CD4+ T cells sorted from blood. The receptors stem from a man younger than 30 in good health. CDR3s leave out the opening cysteine and the closing phenylalanine or tryptophan.

J gene: TRBJ2-7
V gene: TRBV5-4
CDR3 protein: ASSPGGSYEQY

J gene: TRBJ1-5
V gene: TRBV15
CDR3 protein: ATSRGATGAGNQPQH

J gene: TRBJ2-6
V gene: TRBV18
CDR3 protein: ASSPGSGANVLT

J gene: TRBJ2-7
V gene: TRBV19
CDR3 protein: ASRLESGGAGEQY

J gene: TRBJ2-2
V gene: TRBV27
CDR3 protein: ASSPRDGNTGELF

J gene: TRBJ2-7
V gene: TRBV19
CDR3 protein: ASSIGPGSYEQY

J gene: TRBJ2-3
V gene: TRBV2
CDR3 protein: ASILAGAITDTQY

J gene: TRBJ2-1
V gene: TRBV6-6
CDR3 protein: ASSYPQLASHNEQF

J gene: TRBJ1-6
V gene: TRBV7-3
CDR3 protein: ASSPKAGHSPLH

J gene: TRBJ1-1
V gene: TRBV5-1
CDR3 protein: ASSPGHRGQDTEAF

J gene: TRBJ2-3
V gene: TRBV10-3
CDR3 protein: AISESVGGPDTQY

J gene: TRBJ2-7
V gene: TRBV6-5
CDR3 protein: ASSYLGTAEQY

J gene: TRBJ2-5
V gene: TRBV27
CDR3 protein: ASSLFSKGGETQY

J gene: TRBJ2-1
V gene: TRBV7-2
CDR3 protein: ASTKGSGSVIEQF

J gene: TRBJ1-2
V gene: TRBV25-1
CDR3 protein: ASSESGTFFNYGYT

J gene: TRBJ1-3
V gene: TRBV7-9
CDR3 protein: ASSREEGNTIY

J gene: TRBJ2-1
V gene: TRBV30
CDR3 protein: AWRVTSGRPYNEQF

J gene: TRBJ2-7
V gene: TRBV2
CDR3 protein: ASSAWDRTYEQY

J gene: TRBJ1-1
V gene: TRBV19
CDR3 protein: ASRGPSGTEAF

J gene: TRBJ1-5
V gene: TRBV6-6
CDR3 protein: ASSYFVGGGNQPQH

J gene: TRBJ2-3
V gene: TRBV18
CDR3 protein: ASSLYTSGSTDTQY

J gene: TRBJ2-3
V gene: TRBV9
CDR3 protein: ASSVGLAGMEDTQY

J gene: TRBJ2-7
V gene: TRBV11-2
CDR3 protein: ASSLSGLAGVYEQY

J gene: TRBJ1-5
V gene: TRBV6-1
CDR3 protein: ASIPGQVGQPQH

J gene: TRBJ2-7
V gene: TRBV5-6
CDR3 protein: ASSPGTLAYEQY

J gene: TRBJ1-1
V gene: TRBV28
CDR3 protein: ASSPVRNLNTEAF

J gene: TRBJ2-3
V gene: TRBV4-3
CDR3 protein: ASSQTGVRTDTQY

J gene: TRBJ1-2
V gene: TRBV6-5
CDR3 protein: ASSPQGLGGYT

J gene: TRBJ1-4
V gene: TRBV27
CDR3 protein: ASSLSTGSDEKLF

J gene: TRBJ1-6
V gene: TRBV6-1
CDR3 protein: ATLQGGNSPLH

J gene: TRBJ2-3
V gene: TRBV6-5
CDR3 protein: ASSQDSFADTQY

J gene: TRBJ2-2
V gene: TRBV4-2
CDR3 protein: ASSQEGVRRGDTGELF

J gene: TRBJ1-1
V gene: TRBV5-1
CDR3 protein: ASSLAMGGRPTEAF

J gene: TRBJ1-1
V gene: TRBV30
CDR3 protein: AWIRGTVNTEAF

J gene: TRBJ1-2
V gene: TRBV5-1
CDR3 protein: ASSLGQAADYGYT

J gene: TRBJ1-6
V gene: TRBV9
CDR3 protein: ASSAVGSYNSPLH

J gene: TRBJ2-7
V gene: TRBV5-1
CDR3 protein: ASSSANSYEQY

J gene: TRBJ1-4
V gene: TRBV6-5
CDR3 protein: ASSGRRYEKLF

J gene: TRBJ1-1
V gene: TRBV18
CDR3 protein: ASSGRETAEAF

J gene: TRBJ1-1
V gene: TRBV9
CDR3 protein: ASSVLRSGSGTEAF

J gene: TRBJ1-2
V gene: TRBV5-1
CDR3 protein: ASSLQPPNYGYT

J gene: TRBJ1-2
V gene: TRBV6-1
CDR3 protein: ASSEGGYGYT

J gene: TRBJ2-6
V gene: TRBV19
CDR3 protein: ASQRGSGANVLT

J gene: TRBJ2-3
V gene: TRBV5-4
CDR3 protein: ASSRGQGAADTQY

J gene: TRBJ1-2
V gene: TRBV19
CDR3 protein: ASQSGTVLNYGYT

J gene: TRBJ2-5
V gene: TRBV5-4
CDR3 protein: ASSLAAAPETQY

J gene: TRBJ2-3
V gene: TRBV30
CDR3 protein: AWGATDTQY

J gene: TRBJ2-7
V gene: TRBV27
CDR3 protein: ASSRLGQKNYEQY

J gene: TRBJ2-1
V gene: TRBV5-1
CDR3 protein: ASSLGDRDTRSQF

J gene: TRBJ1-1
V gene: TRBV25-1
CDR3 protein: ASRTSGTEAF

J gene: TRBJ2-1
V gene: TRBV2
CDR3 protein: ASSANQGGHEQF

J gene: TRBJ2-4
V gene: TRBV5-1
CDR3 protein: ASSLVGEGLAKNIQY

J gene: TRBJ2-2
V gene: TRBV7-3
CDR3 protein: ASSLGGLAGELF

J gene: TRBJ1-1
V gene: TRBV18
CDR3 protein: ASSPSPRTEAF

J gene: TRBJ2-7
V gene: TRBV27
CDR3 protein: ASRQSSGSGGYEQY